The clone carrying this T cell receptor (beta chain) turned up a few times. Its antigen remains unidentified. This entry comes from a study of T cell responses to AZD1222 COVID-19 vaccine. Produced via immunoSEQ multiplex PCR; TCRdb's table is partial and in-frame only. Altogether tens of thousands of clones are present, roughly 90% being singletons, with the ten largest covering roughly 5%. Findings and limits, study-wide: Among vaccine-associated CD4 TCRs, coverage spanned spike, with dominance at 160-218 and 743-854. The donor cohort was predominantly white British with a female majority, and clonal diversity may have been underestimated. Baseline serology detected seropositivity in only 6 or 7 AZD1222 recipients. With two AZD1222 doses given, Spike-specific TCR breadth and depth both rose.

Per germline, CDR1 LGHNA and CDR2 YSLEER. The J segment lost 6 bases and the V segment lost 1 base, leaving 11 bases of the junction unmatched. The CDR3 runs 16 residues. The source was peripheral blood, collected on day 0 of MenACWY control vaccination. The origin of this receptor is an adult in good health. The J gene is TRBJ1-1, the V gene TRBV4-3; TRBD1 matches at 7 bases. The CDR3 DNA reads TGCGCCAGCAGCCAAGGAGAGGGGACTCAGGGGGCTGAAGCTTTCTTT. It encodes CASSQGEGTQGAEAFF.